This TCR beta chain stems from a study of CD8 T cells in ankylosing spondylitis. Regarding the study as a whole: What seemed typical of ankylosing spondylitis blood was a TCR beta motif built from 7 or 8 highly homologous variants. In ankylosing spondylitis patients, matched synovial fluid reportedly showed significant enrichment of disease-linked clones.

In its sample, this clonotype was seen a few times. Its specificity is unknown. For TCR beta, libraries came from quantitative 5'-RACE with molecular barcodes. TCRdb ran MiXCR on the 5' RACE reads and lists one entry per CDR3 protein. The sample includes a few hundred thousand distinct CDR3 sequences, approximately 20% of them seen just once. This CDR3 region has 15 residues. Germline assignment: CDR1 SQVTM and CDR2 ANQGSEA. The junction had 11 bases not matched to a gene; V was cut back by 5 bases and J by 5 bases. The chain is built from TRBV29-1 and TRBJ2-7; 11 positions match TRBD1. Sequenced input: blood, either unsorted or a sorted T cell fraction (not recorded which). The clonotype originates from a male donor with ankylosing spondylitis. DNA for the CDR3: TGCAGCGTTAGCTCGCGGACAGGGGGCGTCCACGAGCAGTACTTC. Protein product: CSVSSRTGGVHEQYF.